This TCR beta chain was found in a study of T cell responses to AZD1222 COVID-19 vaccine. Overall study findings and caveats: The study sampled repertoires only after the peak T cell response. Donors skewed white British and female; clonal diversity was possibly underestimated. Just a handful of people given AZD1222 tested seropositive at baseline. As reported, nearly half of all spike-specific TCRs target variant regions that are unmutated.

The germline V gene encodes CDR1 MDHEN and CDR2 SYDVKM. Trimming took off 3 bases at V and 9 bases at J, with 23 bases between the two ends. This CDR3 has 16 amino acids. On this clone: What it binds is unknown.

Sequenced by immunoSEQ multiplex PCR; TCRdb stores in-frame clones only, minus some. The table lists about 120,000 clones, 80% to 90% of them singletons. This TCR was recovered from an adult in good health. Sequencing used peripheral blood, obtained on day 0 of AZD1222 vaccination. V usage is TRBV28 and J usage is TRBJ1-2; D not certain. In nucleotides, the CDR3 is TGTGCCAGCAGTTTCCTCCCCGGCGAGGGCCCCACCCGCTACACCTTC. This codes for CASSFLPGEGPTRYTF.